The source of this T cell receptor (beta chain) is a study of response to subunit inactivated influenza vaccine. Germline loops: CDR1 SGHKS, CDR2 YYEKEE (reference sequence). The CDR3 loop spans 15 amino acids. V was clipped by 0 bases and J by 3 bases, with 9 bases between them. A few counts support this clonotype. MiXCR, applied by TCRdb to the RT-PCR reads, yields one record per CDR3 protein. The sample contains 630,000 or so distinct CDR3 sequences, more than 15% of which appear only once. Sequencing used PBMCs from blood, obtained 11 to 12 days after vaccination. The chain recombines TRBV5-5 with TRBJ2-2; D uncertain. This TCR was recovered from a man aged 50-60 years who received an inactivated influenza vaccine. The CDR3 is CASSLGDSYTGELFF. DNA of the CDR3: TGTGCCAGCAGCTTGGGCGACTCCTACACCGGGGAGCTGTTTTTT.